This TCR beta chain was sequenced for a study of siplizumab effects on memory and regulatory T cells. Findings and caveats of the study: The average Treg-derived proportion among mappable alloreactive CD4+ clones was 65% to 70% with siplizumab versus 25% to 30% in controls. Whether proliferating Tregs in siplizumab cultures suppress was not functionally confirmed.

This table comes from immunoSEQ multiplex PCR, and its TCRdb copy is limited to in-frame clones, with some not included. The data show around 82,000 clones, 93% seen once. Notes on this clone: The target antigen is unknown.

This CDR3 has 18 amino acids. J is TRBJ1-1 and V is TRBV12-2; the table's D call, TRBD1, was not checked against the DNA. TRBV12-2 is a known pseudogene. This TCR was recovered from a human donor in good health. Sequenced input: CD8+ T cells sorted from blood. The CDR3 region has the DNA TGTGCAAGTCGCTTAGCCTTAACGGACAGGGCGTCGGACACTGAAGCTTTCTTT. Its protein product is CASRLALTDRASDTEAFF.